The rows below give T cell receptor beta chains drawn from one sample of a study of cytomegalovirus exposure and HLA in healthy donors. Method: immunoSEQ multiplex PCR; TCRdb's copy keeps in-frame clones and lacks some. The sample has about 120,000 clones, roughly 80% seen once. The sample comprised PBMCs. The source of these receptors is a man between 18 and 29 years old in good health and CMV-seropositive. Both conserved end residues are part of each CDR3. The D gene is left open where the match is weak. Size tells how often a clone was seen (once, few, many) or the class of an expanded clone, and some rows leave it out.

size,V,D,J,CDR3,DNA
few,TRBV7-2,TRBD2,TRBJ2-3,CASSSSGGPTDTQYF,TGTGCCAGCAGCTCCAGCGGGGGGCCCACAGATACGCAGTATTTT
NA,TRBV7-2,TRBD1,TRBJ1-4,CASSKGQGGEKLFF,TGTGCCAGCAGCAAAGGACAGGGGGGCGAAAAACTGTTTTTT
NA,TRBV10-3,TRBD1,TRBJ1-5,CAISDPAGTGRDQPQHF,TGTGCCATCAGTGACCCTGCCGGGACAGGGAGGGATCAGCCCCAGCATTTT
NA,TRBV9,TRBD2,TRBJ2-1,CASSRSGVYNEQFF,TGTGCCAGCAGCAGAAGCGGGGTTTACAATGAGCAGTTCTTC
NA,TRBV6-1,NA,TRBJ2-5,CASSGAWEQYF,TGTGCCAGCAGTGGCGCGTGGGAGCAGTACTTC
NA,TRBV14,NA,TRBJ2-4,CASNLPAGRFTAKNIQYF,TGTGCCAGCAATTTACCGGCGGGCCGATTTACAGCCAAAAACATTCAGTACTTC
once,TRBV6-1,NA,TRBJ2-2,CASSEILQGSGELFF,TGTGCCAGCAGTGAAATCCTACAGGGCTCCGGGGAGCTGTTTTTT
NA,TRBV19,NA,TRBJ1-2,CASSISGQTNYGYTF,TGTGCCAGTAGTATATCTGGACAGACTAACTATGGCTACACCTTC
once,TRBV19,TRBD1,TRBJ2-6,CASSMDTGGSGANVLTF,TGTGCCAGTAGTATGGATACAGGGGGCTCTGGGGCCAACGTCCTGACTTTC
NA,TRBV4-3,NA,TRBJ2-7,CASSQGGSGGYEQYF,TGCGCCAGCAGCCAAGGAGGTAGCGGAGGCTACGAGCAGTACTTC
NA,TRBV29-1,TRBD2,TRBJ2-1,CSVEEEREGPGVNEQFF,TGCAGCGTTGAAGAGGAGCGGGAGGGCCCGGGGGTAAATGAGCAGTTCTTC
NA,TRBV7-2,NA,TRBJ2-7,CASSRAGAYEQYF,TGTGCCAGCAGCAGAGCAGGGGCCTACGAGCAGTACTTC
NA,TRBV25-1,TRBD1,TRBJ1-2,CASSALSRTGDYGYTF,TGTGCCAGCAGTGCCCTCTCCCGGACAGGGGACTATGGCTACACCTTC
once,TRBV9,TRBD1,TRBJ1-4,CASARRLRGLEEKLFF,TGTGCCAGCGCTCGACGTTTGAGGGGGCTAGAGGAAAAACTGTTTTTT
once,TRBV6-1,NA,TRBJ1-2,CATQTSGRQNYGYTF,TGTGCCACCCAGACCTCGGGGAGGCAGAACTATGGCTACACCTTC
NA,TRBV6-6,NA,TRBJ2-6,CASNPSSGANVLTF,TGTGCCAGCAATCCGAGCTCTGGGGCCAACGTCCTGACTTTC
NA,TRBV13,TRBD1,TRBJ2-7,CASSSATGNYEQYF,TGTGCCAGCAGCTCCGCGACAGGGAACTACGAGCAGTACTTC
once,TRBV5-1,NA,TRBJ2-7,CASSSSSEYGSYEQYF,TGCGCCAGCAGTTCTTCATCGGAGTACGGGAGTTACGAGCAGTACTTC
once,TRBV30,NA,TRBJ1-2,CAWSVLASYGYTF,TGTGCCTGGAGTGTATTGGCCAGCTATGGCTACACCTTC
NA,TRBV15,NA,TRBJ2-1,CATSRARGSYNEQFF,TGTGCCACCAGCAGAGCCCGGGGGTCCTACAATGAGCAGTTCTTC
once,TRBV21-1,NA,TRBJ2-2,CASSEEPPTGKYTGELFF,TGTGCCAGCAGCGAAGAACCCCCGACAGGGAAGTACACCGGGGAGCTGTTTTTT
NA,TRBV19,TRBD1,TRBJ2-2,CASSISGQGLNTGELFF,TGTGCCAGTAGTATATCGGGACAGGGTTTGAACACCGGGGAGCTGTTTTTT
NA,TRBV6-1,NA,TRBJ2-3,CASSARSSTDTQYF,TGTGCCAGCAGTGCGCGGAGTAGCACAGATACGCAGTATTTT
once,TRBV6-5,NA,TRBJ1-6,CASSPQGTTSPLHF,TGTGCCAGCAGTCCTCAGGGGACAACATCACCCCTCCACTTT
NA,TRBV7-2,NA,TRBJ2-5,CASSLDQGILYQETQYF,TGTGCCAGCAGCTTAGATCAGGGAATCCTGTACCAAGAGACCCAGTACTTC
NA,TRBV14,NA,TRBJ2-1,CASSPRHRDNEQFF,TGTGCCAGCAGCCCACGGCACAGAGACAATGAGCAGTTCTTC